These T cell receptor beta chains were read from a single sample in a study of T-cell memory formation after mild COVID-19. MiXCR, run by TCRdb on the 5' RACE reads, gives a single entry per CDR3 protein. The profile shows around 510,000 distinct CDR3 sequences, roughly a fifth of them singletons. The sample taken for sequencing was PBMCs or a T cell subset sorted from them (not recorded which). These receptors all stem from an adult woman who had mild COVID-19 (a few samples of this study predate the infection). Cell type and time point are not known. Each CDR3 is given with its conserved first and last residue. A D gene is named only where the DNA matches it firmly. A row's size may be missing; if present it is once, few, many or a size class.

j_call: TRBJ2-7
clone_size: .
d_call: TRBD1
v_call: TRBV5-1
cdr3_nt: TGCGCCAGCAGAAGGGACAGGGTCTACGAGCAGTACTTC
cdr3_aa: CASRRDRVYEQYF

j_call: TRBJ2-3
clone_size: few
d_call: .
v_call: TRBV20-1
cdr3_nt: TGCAGTGCTAGAGAGGATGGTACCATGAGTACGCAGTATTTT
cdr3_aa: CSAREDGTMSTQYF

j_call: TRBJ2-2
clone_size: .
d_call: TRBD2
v_call: TRBV6-4
cdr3_nt: TGTGCCAGCAAGGGTAGCGGGCACGCGAACACCGGGGAGCTGTTTTTT
cdr3_aa: CASKGSGHANTGELFF

j_call: TRBJ1-2
clone_size: few
d_call: .
v_call: TRBV6-5
cdr3_nt: TGTGCCAGCAGTTACACGGGTGCGAGTGGCTACACCTTC
cdr3_aa: CASSYTGASGYTF

j_call: TRBJ2-1
clone_size: few
d_call: TRBD2
v_call: TRBV11-2
cdr3_nt: TGTGCCAGCAGCTTCACCGGGACTAGCGCGTACAATGAGCAGTTCTTC
cdr3_aa: CASSFTGTSAYNEQFF

j_call: TRBJ2-3
clone_size: .
d_call: TRBD2
v_call: TRBV5-1
cdr3_nt: TGCGCCAGCAGCTTGCAGCGGGGGGTCACAGATACGCAGTATTTT
cdr3_aa: CASSLQRGVTDTQYF

j_call: TRBJ2-1
clone_size: .
d_call: .
v_call: TRBV4-3
cdr3_nt: TGCGCCAGCAGCCAAAGCTTTGTCCATGAGCAGTTCTTC
cdr3_aa: CASSQSFVHEQFF

j_call: TRBJ2-3
clone_size: .
d_call: TRBD1
v_call: TRBV7-2
cdr3_nt: TGTGCCAGCAGCTTAGGGGCAGGGGGCTTCACAGATACGCAGTATTTT
cdr3_aa: CASSLGAGGFTDTQYF

j_call: TRBJ2-2
clone_size: .
d_call: TRBD1
v_call: TRBV7-6
cdr3_nt: TGTGCCAGCAGCTTAGTTACAGGGGTTGCCCCCCTGGCCGGGGAGCTGTTTTTT
cdr3_aa: CASSLVTGVAPLAGELFF

j_call: TRBJ1-2
clone_size: few
d_call: .
v_call: TRBV24-1
cdr3_nt: TGTGCCACCAGTGACTACACCTTC
cdr3_aa: CATSDYTF

j_call: TRBJ2-3
clone_size: few
d_call: .
v_call: TRBV3-1
cdr3_nt: TGTGCCAGCAGCCAAGACGGGAGTCTCTCAGATACGCAGTATTTT
cdr3_aa: CASSQDGSLSDTQYF

j_call: TRBJ1-1
clone_size: .
d_call: .
v_call: TRBV12-3/TRBV12-4
cdr3_nt: TGTGCCAGCAGTTTCAGCAGGGCGTTTGAAGCTTTCTTT
cdr3_aa: CASSFSRAFEAFF

j_call: TRBJ2-5
clone_size: few
d_call: .
v_call: TRBV9
cdr3_nt: TGTGCCAGCAGCGCCAGAGGGACCCAGTACTTC
cdr3_aa: CASSARGTQYF

j_call: TRBJ2-7
clone_size: few
d_call: .
v_call: TRBV5-5
cdr3_nt: TGTGCCAGCAGCTTGTACAGGGCCGAGCAGTACTTC
cdr3_aa: CASSLYRAEQYF

j_call: TRBJ2-7
clone_size: .
d_call: TRBD2
v_call: TRBV30
cdr3_nt: TGTGCCTGGAGTGAAGGTTGGGTTAGCGGGAGAGCCTACGAGCAGTACTTC
cdr3_aa: CAWSEGWVSGRAYEQYF

j_call: TRBJ2-7
clone_size: few
d_call: .
v_call: TRBV6-4
cdr3_nt: TGTGCCAGCAGTGTAACTAAGAGCGGCTACGAGCAGTACTTC
cdr3_aa: CASSVTKSGYEQYF

j_call: TRBJ2-5
clone_size: .
d_call: TRBD2
v_call: TRBV24-1
cdr3_nt: TGTGCCACCAGTGATCCAGGACTAGCGGGAGGGGGCAGAAGAGAGACCCAGTACTTC
cdr3_aa: CATSDPGLAGGGRRETQYF

j_call: TRBJ2-5
clone_size: .
d_call: TRBD2
v_call: TRBV29-1
cdr3_nt: TGCAGCGTCGCCGGGACTAGTAAGGCCTTC
cdr3_aa: CSVAGTSKAF

j_call: TRBJ2-3
clone_size: few
d_call: TRBD2
v_call: TRBV7-6
cdr3_nt: TGTGCCAGCAGCAACGGACTAGCGGGAACCACAGATACGCAGTATTTT
cdr3_aa: CASSNGLAGTTDTQYF

j_call: TRBJ1-1
clone_size: few
d_call: TRBD1
v_call: TRBV7-2
cdr3_nt: TGTGCCAGCAGCTTAGGTGTACCAGGGGGCACTGAAGCTTTCTTT
cdr3_aa: CASSLGVPGGTEAFF

j_call: TRBJ2-1
clone_size: few
d_call: TRBD2
v_call: TRBV10-3
cdr3_nt: TGTGCCATCACCCCTATAGCGGGAGGGGGTGAGCAGTTCTTC
cdr3_aa: CAITPIAGGGEQFF

j_call: TRBJ2-1
clone_size: few
d_call: .
v_call: TRBV27
cdr3_nt: TGTGCCAGCCAACCTACAGGTTCCAATGAGCAGTTCTTC
cdr3_aa: CASQPTGSNEQFF

j_call: TRBJ2-1
clone_size: .
d_call: TRBD2
v_call: TRBV12-3/TRBV12-4
cdr3_nt: TGTGCCAGCAGTTCAAGTAGCGGGGCGCACAATGAGCAGTTCTTC
cdr3_aa: CASSSSSGAHNEQFF

j_call: TRBJ2-3
clone_size: .
d_call: TRBD2
v_call: TRBV20-1
cdr3_nt: TGCAGTGCTCGGGTTAGCGGGAGGGCTCTTACAGATACGCAGTATTTT
cdr3_aa: CSARVSGRALTDTQYF

j_call: TRBJ1-2
clone_size: .
d_call: .
v_call: TRBV12-3/TRBV12-4
cdr3_nt: TGTGCCAGCAGTTGGGGGAGGCAGGAACACTATGGCTACACCTTC
cdr3_aa: CASSWGRQEHYGYTF

j_call: TRBJ2-5
clone_size: few
d_call: .
v_call: TRBV5-1
cdr3_nt: TGCGCCAGCAGCTGGGCGGGTCCCCAAAGGGGAGAGACCCAGTACTTC
cdr3_aa: CASSWAGPQRGETQYF

j_call: TRBJ2-3
clone_size: few
d_call: TRBD2
v_call: TRBV19
cdr3_nt: TGTGCCACCCAGCGACGGAGCGGGAGCAGAGATACGCAGTATTTT
cdr3_aa: CATQRRSGSRDTQYF

j_call: TRBJ1-2
clone_size: few
d_call: .
v_call: TRBV7-9
cdr3_nt: TGTGCCAGCAGCTTAGGACAATTACCCAATGGGTATGGCTACACCTTC
cdr3_aa: CASSLGQLPNGYGYTF

j_call: TRBJ2-2
clone_size: .
d_call: .
v_call: TRBV7-8
cdr3_nt: TGTGCCAGCAGCCCAAGAAGCAGTATTCTTGGGAGCGGGGAGCTGTTTTTT
cdr3_aa: CASSPRSSILGSGELFF

j_call: TRBJ2-2
clone_size: .
d_call: TRBD2
v_call: TRBV6-5
cdr3_nt: TGTGCCAGCAGTCTAACTGGGACTAGTGGCACCGGGGAGCTGTTTTTT
cdr3_aa: CASSLTGTSGTGELFF

j_call: TRBJ1-1
clone_size: .
d_call: .
v_call: TRBV7-9
cdr3_nt: TGTGCCAGCAGCTTAGTAGGAAAGGGGGAAGCTTTCTTT
cdr3_aa: CASSLVGKGEAFF

j_call: TRBJ2-3
clone_size: few
d_call: .
v_call: TRBV4-3
cdr3_nt: TGCGCCAGCAGCCAAGATTTGCAGGCGACACCCGGCACAGATACGCAGTATTTT
cdr3_aa: CASSQDLQATPGTDTQYF

j_call: TRBJ1-1
clone_size: few
d_call: .
v_call: TRBV6-5
cdr3_nt: TGTGCCAGCAGTTACGGTGCGGTGAACACTGAAGCTTTCTTT
cdr3_aa: CASSYGAVNTEAFF

j_call: TRBJ2-5
clone_size: .
d_call: .
v_call: TRBV5-1
cdr3_nt: TGCGCCAGCAGCTTGGGTGCGCCGAGGGAGACCCAGTACTTC
cdr3_aa: CASSLGAPRETQYF

j_call: TRBJ2-4
clone_size: few
d_call: TRBD1
v_call: TRBV4-1
cdr3_nt: TGCGCCAGCAGCCGACCTTGGGACAGGGTTGACATTCAGTACTTC
cdr3_aa: CASSRPWDRVDIQYF

j_call: TRBJ2-3
clone_size: few
d_call: .
v_call: TRBV20-1
cdr3_nt: TGCAGTGCTAGCCCCCGGTACACAGATACGCAGTATTTT
cdr3_aa: CSASPRYTDTQYF

j_call: TRBJ2-4
clone_size: few
d_call: TRBD1
v_call: TRBV29-1
cdr3_nt: TGCAGCGCCCAATTTACCTCCGGGACAGGGTACGGAAACATTCAGTACTTC
cdr3_aa: CSAQFTSGTGYGNIQYF

j_call: TRBJ2-6
clone_size: .
d_call: .
v_call: TRBV2
cdr3_nt: TGTGCCAGCTTCGTAGACGGCTCCTCTGGGGCCAACGTCCTGACTTTC
cdr3_aa: CASFVDGSSGANVLTF

j_call: TRBJ1-5
clone_size: .
d_call: .
v_call: TRBV4-1
cdr3_nt: TGCGCCAGCAGCCAAAGTCAGGCGGACAGCCAATCGACCCAGCATTTT
cdr3_aa: CASSQSQADSQSTQHF

j_call: TRBJ2-4
clone_size: few
d_call: .
v_call: TRBV11-1
cdr3_nt: TGTGCCAGCAGCTTAGCGCCGAGCAGCAGGGCCAAAAACATTCAGTACTTC
cdr3_aa: CASSLAPSSRAKNIQYF

j_call: TRBJ2-7
clone_size: .
d_call: TRBD2
v_call: TRBV6-5
cdr3_nt: TGTGCCAGCAGTTACGGGACTAGCGGGAGTGAATACGAGCAGTACTTC
cdr3_aa: CASSYGTSGSEYEQYF

j_call: TRBJ1-2
clone_size: .
d_call: .
v_call: TRBV11-2
cdr3_nt: TGTGCCAGCAGCTTAGGTCAGGGGCTCAACTATGGCTACACCTTC
cdr3_aa: CASSLGQGLNYGYTF

j_call: TRBJ2-2
clone_size: .
d_call: TRBD1
v_call: TRBV2
cdr3_nt: TGTGCCAGCAGTAGCAGGGGGCCGAACACCGGGGAGCTGTTTTTT
cdr3_aa: CASSSRGPNTGELFF

j_call: TRBJ1-2
clone_size: once
d_call: TRBD1
v_call: TRBV30
cdr3_nt: TGTGCCTGGAGTACAACAGGGGTGTTTGGCTACACCTTC
cdr3_aa: CAWSTTGVFGYTF

j_call: TRBJ1-4
clone_size: .
d_call: .
v_call: TRBV4-1
cdr3_nt: TGCGCCAGCAGCCAAGATAAGCCAGGGGTTAATGAAAAACTGTTTTTT
cdr3_aa: CASSQDKPGVNEKLFF

j_call: TRBJ2-1
clone_size: few
d_call: TRBD1
v_call: TRBV6-2/TRBV6-3
cdr3_nt: TGTGCCAGCAGTACCCGGGCGGGACAGGTTTTGAATGAGCAGTTCTTC
cdr3_aa: CASSTRAGQVLNEQFF

j_call: TRBJ1-6
clone_size: .
d_call: TRBD1
v_call: TRBV9
cdr3_nt: TGTGCCAGCAGCGCACAAGGACAGGGCGCCTCACCCCTCCACTTT
cdr3_aa: CASSAQGQGASPLHF

j_call: TRBJ2-2
clone_size: few
d_call: .
v_call: TRBV12-3/TRBV12-4
cdr3_nt: TGTGCCAGCAAGACGGCCGAACTGATCACCGGGGAGCTGTTTTTT
cdr3_aa: CASKTAELITGELFF

j_call: TRBJ2-2
clone_size: .
d_call: .
v_call: TRBV10-3
cdr3_nt: TGTGCCATCAGCCGGACGGGGACGAACACCGGGGAGCTGTTTTTT
cdr3_aa: CAISRTGTNTGELFF

j_call: TRBJ2-2
clone_size: .
d_call: .
v_call: TRBV29-1
cdr3_nt: TGCAGCGTTGACTTACAAGTATCCACCGGGGAGCTGTTTTTT
cdr3_aa: CSVDLQVSTGELFF

j_call: TRBJ2-7
clone_size: .
d_call: .
v_call: TRBV27
cdr3_nt: TGTGCCAGCAGCCGTTGGGGCAACCCAAGCTCCTACGAGCAGTACTTC
cdr3_aa: CASSRWGNPSSYEQYF

j_call: TRBJ2-7
clone_size: .
d_call: .
v_call: TRBV11-2
cdr3_nt: TGTGCCAGCAGCTTAGTGCCTGAGGGGGAGCAGTACTTC
cdr3_aa: CASSLVPEGEQYF

j_call: TRBJ2-7
clone_size: .
d_call: .
v_call: TRBV7-6
cdr3_nt: TGTGCCAGCAGCTTACTACTAGGAGAGCACCGATACGAGCAGTACTTC
cdr3_aa: CASSLLLGEHRYEQYF

j_call: TRBJ2-3
clone_size: .
d_call: .
v_call: TRBV20-1
cdr3_nt: TGCAGTGCTAGTCTGCACAGGCGAGGCACAGATACGCAGTATTTT
cdr3_aa: CSASLHRRGTDTQYF

j_call: TRBJ1-2
clone_size: few
d_call: .
v_call: TRBV6-5
cdr3_nt: TGTGCCAGCAGTCGAGCCAGGAGCGGGATATCGGACTATGGCTACACCTTC
cdr3_aa: CASSRARSGISDYGYTF

j_call: TRBJ2-2
clone_size: .
d_call: TRBD1
v_call: TRBV7-3
cdr3_nt: TGTGCCAGCAGCTTGACAGGGTCGGACACCGGGGAGCTGTTTTTT
cdr3_aa: CASSLTGSDTGELFF

j_call: TRBJ2-1
clone_size: many
d_call: .
v_call: TRBV5-1
cdr3_nt: TGCGCCAGCAGCCCGCCCGGTGAGGGTCCGGGGTTCTTC
cdr3_aa: CASSPPGEGPGFF

j_call: TRBJ1-2
clone_size: once
d_call: .
v_call: TRBV14
cdr3_nt: TGTGCCAGCAGTACCAGGAGAGTTACAGGGAATGGCTACACCTTC
cdr3_aa: CASSTRRVTGNGYTF

j_call: TRBJ1-1
clone_size: few
d_call: .
v_call: TRBV30
cdr3_nt: TGTGCCTGGGCAAGGAACACTGAAGCTTTCTTT
cdr3_aa: CAWARNTEAFF